These T cell receptor beta chains were read from a single sample in a study of vaccination effects on CD4 cells after COVID-19. The antigens for these receptors are not known. Method: immunoSEQ multiplex PCR; TCRdb's copy keeps in-frame clones and lacks some. This table has approximately 37,000 clones, about 67% appearing once. The sequenced sample was CD4+ T cells from PBMCs cultured without peptide, obtained after COVID-19 vaccination. These TCRs come from a human donor who received a COVID-19 vaccine. Both conserved end residues are part of each CDR3. A D gene is named only where the DNA matches it firmly. Some rows have no size entry. The others give once, few or many, or a class for an expanded clone.

TRBJ1-6,14,.,TRBV6-6,.,TGTGCCAGCAGTCGTAACCTACAGTATTCACCCCTCCACTTT,CASSRNLQYSPLHF
TRBJ1-2,16,.,TRBV4-1,.,TGCGCCAGCAGCCAATACTCCTGGTTGTCGAACTATGGCTACACCTTC,CASSQYSWLSNYGYTF
TRBJ2-7,16,TRBD2,TRBV5-4,.,TGTGCCAGCAGCTTAGGGCGGGGGGGGAGCTCCTACGAGCAGTACTTC,CASSLGRGGSSYEQYF
TRBJ2-1,14,.,TRBV2,few,TGTGCCAGCAAGGCAGGGGAGTTGTACAATGAGCAGTTCTTC,CASKAGELYNEQFF
TRBJ1-6,15,.,TRBV18,.,TGTGCCAGCTCACGAAATCCAGGGCAAAATTCACCCCTCCACTTT,CASSRNPGQNSPLHF
TRBJ1-6,12,.,TRBV12-3/TRBV12-4,few,TGTGCCAGCAGTTTCGGTAATTCACCCCTCCACTTT,CASSFGNSPLHF
TRBJ2-3,15,.,TRBV6-5,once,TGTGCCAGCAGCCGGACCTCTTTTAGCACAGATACGCAGTATTTT,CASSRTSFSTDTQYF
TRBJ2-7,11,.,TRBV20-1,.,TGCAGTGCTAGAGGGGGCTCCGAGCAGTACTTC,CSARGGSEQYF
TRBJ2-7,15,.,TRBV21-1,.,TGTGCCAGCAGCAAAGTCAATGAACCGAGCTACGAGCAGTACTTC,CASSKVNEPSYEQYF
TRBJ2-2,15,.,TRBV5-8,medium-sized,TGTGCCAGCAGCTTACAGACAGTGAAAACCGGGGAGCTGTTTTTT,CASSLQTVKTGELFF
TRBJ1-2,13,.,TRBV19,.,TGTGCCAGTAGTTCACAGCTCCGCTATGGCTACACCTTC,CASSSQLRYGYTF
TRBJ2-7,14,TRBD1,TRBV7-2,few,TGTGCCAGCAGCTTCCGGGACAGGGTCTACGAGCAGTACTTC,CASSFRDRVYEQYF
TRBJ1-6,15,TRBD1,TRBV3-1/TRBV3-2,.,TGTGCCAGCAGCCCATCCGGTGGGACAGGGTCACCCCTCCACTTT,CASSPSGGTGSPLHF
TRBJ1-1,12,.,TRBV6-5,.,TGTGCCAGCAGACCTCGGTGGGGTGAAGCTTTCTTT,CASRPRWGEAFF
TRBJ1-5,15,.,TRBV29-1,.,TGCAGCGTTGGTGAGTGGGGAGGCCGCAATCAGCCCCAGCATTTT,CSVGEWGGRNQPQHF
TRBJ2-7,18,TRBD2,TRBV27,.,TGTACGCACCAGTCCGGGACTAGCGACGATTTAAGCTCCTACGAGCAGTACTTC,CTHQSGTSDDLSSYEQYF
TRBJ2-1,17,TRBD2,TRBV10-3,few,TGTGCCATCAGTGAGACCCAACTAGCGCCGAGTGGCAATGAGCAGTTCTTC,CAISETQLAPSGNEQFF
TRBJ2-3,15,.,TRBV5-1,once,TGCGCCAGCAGCTTGGTCGCCGGAGTGGGAGATACGCAGTATTTT,CASSLVAGVGDTQYF
TRBJ2-5,14,TRBD1,TRBV10-1,.,TGCGCCAGCGCCTCGGGACAGTCCCAAGAGACCCAGTACTTC,CASASGQSQETQYF
TRBJ1-4,14,TRBD1,TRBV27,.,TGTGCCAGCAGGACCGGGACAGGGGTCGAAAAACTGTTTTTT,CASRTGTGVEKLFF
TRBJ1-2,13,.,TRBV19,.,TGTGCCAGTAGTGGTGCCTCAAACTATGGCTACACCTTC,CASSGASNYGYTF
TRBJ2-3,15,.,TRBV5-6,.,TGTGCCAGCAGCTTGACGGATTGGGTCACAGATACGCAGTATTTT,CASSLTDWVTDTQYF
TRBJ1-5,12,.,TRBV15,few,TGTGCCACCAGCAGAGATCAACAGCCCCAGCATTTT,CATSRDQQPQHF
TRBJ2-1,15,TRBD1,TRBV5-5,.,TGTGCCAGCAGCCAAGGACAGGGTACCTACAATGAGCAGTTCTTC,CASSQGQGTYNEQFF
TRBJ2-1,12,.,TRBV12-3/TRBV12-4,.,TGTGCCAGCAGTCCAGGACCTTATGAGCAGTTCTTC,CASSPGPYEQFF
TRBJ2-5,13,.,TRBV11-3,once,TGTGCCAGCAGCTTAAATGTTCGAGAGACCCAGTACTTC,CASSLNVRETQYF
TRBJ2-7,15,TRBD1,TRBV24-1,.,TGTGCCACCAGTGATCCCGGGACAGGTTCCTACGAGCAGTACTTC,CATSDPGTGSYEQYF
TRBJ1-3,13,TRBD1,TRBV15,.,TGTGCCACCAAGACAGGGACCGGAAACACCATATATTTT,CATKTGTGNTIYF
TRBJ1-6,12,.,TRBV25-1,few,TGTGCCAGCAGGCGGGGGAATTCACCCCTCCACTTT,CASRRGNSPLHF
TRBJ1-1,14,.,TRBV6-5,.,TGTGCCAGCATCCGGGGGGGAGCGAACACTGAAGCTTTCTTT,CASIRGGANTEAFF
TRBJ1-2,11,.,TRBV5-6,.,TGTGCCAGCAGCTTGGAAGTCAGGCCAAGCTTC,CASSLEVRPSF
TRBJ1-3,12,.,TRBV28,.,TGTGCCAGCCGAGTCTCTGGAAACACCATATATTTT,CASRVSGNTIYF
TRBJ1-1,14,TRBD1,TRBV7-2,.,TGTGCCAGCAGCTTAGGGACAGGGTTCACTGAAGCTTTCTTT,CASSLGTGFTEAFF
TRBJ2-2,15,TRBD1,TRBV6-5,.,TGTGCCAGCAGCTTACAGGGGGCGCACACCGGGGAGCTGTTTTTT,CASSLQGAHTGELFF
TRBJ1-1,15,TRBD1,TRBV24-1,once,TGTGCCACCAGTGCCCCGGGACAGGGACACACTGAAGCTTTCTTT,CATSAPGQGHTEAFF
TRBJ2-3,14,TRBD2,TRBV6-5,.,TGTGCCAGCGGACTAGCGGGAGGGAAAGATACGCAGTATTTT,CASGLAGGKDTQYF
TRBJ1-5,12,.,TRBV3-1/TRBV3-2,few,TGTGCCAGCAGTTTTAACGATCAGCCCCAGCATTTT,CASSFNDQPQHF
TRBJ2-2,16,TRBD2,TRBV6-5,.,TGTGCCAGCAGTTATCTGGCGGGAGGGCCTGGCGGGGAGCTGTTTTTT,CASSYLAGGPGGELFF
TRBJ2-2,16,.,TRBV18,once,TGTGCCAGCTCACCGTCCACTAAGCGGGACACCGGGGAGCTGTTTTTT,CASSPSTKRDTGELFF
TRBJ2-1,16,TRBD2,TRBV6-4,.,TGTGCCAGCAGTCGAGCCGGGACTAGCGGAAATAATGAGCAGTTCTTC,CASSRAGTSGNNEQFF
TRBJ2-1,12,TRBD2,TRBV5-4,.,TGTGCCAGCAGCGCCCGACTAGCTGAGCAGTTCTTC,CASSARLAEQFF
TRBJ2-1,14,TRBD1,TRBV5-8,.,TGTGCCAGCAGCCGACACCTGACAGGGAACGAGCAGTTCTTC,CASSRHLTGNEQFF
TRBJ2-1,12,.,TRBV5-4,few,TGTGCCAGCACCCGACAGGACAATGAGCAGTTCTTC,CASTRQDNEQFF
TRBJ1-1,12,.,TRBV6-5,.,TGTGCCAGCAGTTACTTGTGGGGAGAAGCTTTCTTT,CASSYLWGEAFF
TRBJ2-7,12,.,TRBV18,.,TGTGCCAGCTCACCAACAGAGTACGAGCAGTACTTC,CASSPTEYEQYF
TRBJ2-2,14,TRBD1,TRBV6-5,.,TGTGCCCACAGGGGGGCCGGGGAAACCGGGGAGCTGTTTTTT,CAHRGAGETGELFF
TRBJ2-7,15,TRBD2,TRBV19,.,TGTGCCAGTAGTACCGGGACTAGCGCATTCTACGAGCAGTACTTC,CASSTGTSAFYEQYF
TRBJ2-7,13,.,TRBV6-1,few,TGTGCCAGCAGTGAGAGTAGAGACTACGAGCAGTACTTC,CASSESRDYEQYF
TRBJ2-5,12,.,TRBV10-3,.,TGTGCCATCAGTGAGTCCCAAGAGACCCAGTACTTC,CAISESQETQYF
TRBJ2-3,14,.,TRBV7-9,.,TGTGCCAGCAGCTTTCCAGGGAGCACAGATACGCAGTATTTT,CASSFPGSTDTQYF
TRBJ1-4,15,.,TRBV5-6,.,TGTGCCAGCAGACGGCGGACCGCCGTTAATGAAAAACTGTTTTTT,CASRRRTAVNEKLFF
TRBJ2-1,15,TRBD2,TRBV3-1/TRBV3-2,.,TGTGCCAGCAGCCAAGCCGGGGGGGTCTACAATGAGCAGTTCTTC,CASSQAGGVYNEQFF
TRBJ1-3,16,TRBD1,TRBV7-8,.,TGTGCCAGCAGCTTATGGACAGGGGAGGTTGGAAACACCATATATTTT,CASSLWTGEVGNTIYF
TRBJ1-4,13,.,TRBV10-1,.,TGCGCCAGCAGTGAGTTCCTTGGCGAGGATTTGTTTTTT,CASSEFLGEDLFF
TRBJ2-7,14,TRBD1,TRBV3-1/TRBV3-2,.,TGTGCCAGCAGCCCCGGACAGGGGGTCGACGAGCAGTACTTC,CASSPGQGVDEQYF